The text below deals with one T cell receptor (beta chain). The target antigen is unknown. Repertoires were generated with immunoSEQ multiplex PCR, while TCRdb's copy carries only in-frame clones and drops some. The sample gives tens of thousands of clones, roughly 87% of which show up once; about 1.4% is in the top ten. These data are taken from a study of siplizumab effects on memory and regulatory T cells. Study-wide results and caveats: Most proliferating CD4+ or CD8+ clones, roughly 75-95%, had no naive or memory assignment. Proliferating siplizumab-culture Tregs lacked confirmation of suppressive function.

Germline V gives CDR1 ENHRY, CDR2 SYGVKD. The CDR3 has 16 residues. The V gene end was trimmed by 2 bases and the J gene end by 4 bases; junction bases not matched to a gene: 7. The chain has TRBV10-3 and TRBJ1-1; 10 nucleotides align to TRBD1. The sequencing input was Tregs sorted from blood. This receptor was identified in a human donor in good health. CDR3 sequence: CAISETWTGGATEAFF. For the CDR3, the DNA is TGTGCCATCAGTGAGACTTGGACAGGGGGGGCCACTGAAGCTTTCTTT.